A selection of T cell receptor beta chains follows, all from one sample in a study of blood T cell repertoires in COVID-19. Assay: immunoSEQ multiplex PCR; the TCRdb copy retains only in-frame clones and omits some. There are fewer than 85,000 clones in the sample; less than 95% occur only once, and roughly 1% lies in the top ten. Input material: peripheral blood. These receptors originate from a woman in her forties or fifties in a cohort sampled during active COVID-19. CDR3s include the opening cysteine and the closing phenylalanine or tryptophan. Fields, in order: V gene, J gene, D gene, CDR3 length, clone size, CDR3 DNA, CDR3 protein. The D gene is left open where the match is weak. Expanded clones are given a class, and other clones once, few, many or no size at all.

TRBV6-5,TRBJ1-1,NA,14,once,TGTGCCAGCAGTTTTGGGAGGGGGAACACTGAAGCTTTCTTT,CASSFGRGNTEAFF
TRBV3-1/TRBV3-2,TRBJ2-7,TRBD2,15,once,TGTGCCAGCAGCCCGGTCTTTGGCGGGAGTAACGAGCAGTACTTC,CASSPVFGGSNEQYF
TRBV2,TRBJ1-5,NA,13,NA,TGTGCCAGCATCAGAAGCCGAGGTCAGCCCCAGCATTTT,CASIRSRGQPQHF
TRBV24-1,TRBJ2-1,NA,15,NA,TGTGCCACCAGTGATTTGCAACTGGAGGGAGGAGAGCAGTTCTTC,CATSDLQLEGGEQFF
TRBV25-1,TRBJ1-5,TRBD1,16,NA,TGTGCCAGCAGCCCGGCCGGACAGGATAGCAATCAGCCCCAGCATTTT,CASSPAGQDSNQPQHF
TRBV5-4,TRBJ1-3,NA,14,NA,TGTGCCAGCAGTTCAGGGTCCTACGGAAACACCATATATTTT,CASSSGSYGNTIYF
TRBV12-5,TRBJ2-1,TRBD1,17,NA,TGTGCTAGTGGTTTGCTCCGCGGGACAGGGAATACCAATGAGCAGTTCTTC,CASGLLRGTGNTNEQFF
TRBV3-1/TRBV3-2,TRBJ2-1,TRBD2,19,NA,TGTGCCAGCAGCCAAGATGAGCGGCAACTAGCGGGAGGGCGTCATGAGCAGTTCTTC,CASSQDERQLAGGRHEQFF
TRBV7-8,TRBJ2-2,NA,17,once,TGTGCCAGCCATTCCATCGCGCTCCGTTTGAGGACCGGGGAGCTGTTTTTT,CASHSIALRLRTGELFF
TRBV30,TRBJ2-2,NA,12,NA,TGTGCCTGGAACAGGGTGACCGGGGAGCTGTTTTTT,CAWNRVTGELFF
TRBV19,TRBJ2-5,TRBD2,14,NA,TGTGCCAGTAGTACCCGACTAGCGGCAGAGACCCAGTACTTC,CASSTRLAAETQYF
TRBV3-1/TRBV3-2,TRBJ1-1,NA,15,NA,TGTGCCAGCAGCCACGTAACGGAGTTGGACACTGAAGCTTTCTTT,CASSHVTELDTEAFF
TRBV28,TRBJ2-1,TRBD1,14,NA,TGTGCCAGCATCGAGGGGGCGGGCAACAATGAGCAGTTCTTC,CASIEGAGNNEQFF
TRBV12-3/TRBV12-4,TRBJ2-1,NA,13,NA,TGTGCCAGCAGTTTAGACTGGGGGGATGAGCAGTTCTTC,CASSLDWGDEQFF
TRBV5-5,TRBJ2-5,NA,11,NA,TGTGCCAGCAGCCCCGAAGAGACCCAGTACTTC,CASSPEETQYF
TRBV18,TRBJ2-7,TRBD1,14,NA,TGTGCCAGCTCACCGGGACAGGGAGCAGTAGAGCAGTACTTC,CASSPGQGAVEQYF
TRBV2,TRBJ2-2,TRBD2,16,NA,TGTGCCAGCAGTGAAGTCCCGGCGGGAGGGAGCGGGGAGCTGTTTTTT,CASSEVPAGGSGELFF
TRBV7-8,TRBJ2-7,TRBD1,18,NA,TGTGCCAGCAGCCTTAGTCTCCCTGGACAGGGTCCCTTCTACGAGCAGTACTTC,CASSLSLPGQGPFYEQYF
TRBV30,TRBJ2-1,NA,13,NA,TGTGCCTGGAGTGTTCAGCGCCGACATGAGCAGTTCTTC,CAWSVQRRHEQFF
TRBV28,TRBJ1-4,TRBD1,15,NA,TGTGCCAGCAGTCCCCAGGGGGCATCTAATGAAAAACTGTTTTTT,CASSPQGASNEKLFF
TRBV29-1,TRBJ1-4,TRBD1,13,NA,TGCAGCGCCAAGGGACAGCGGGGGGAAAAACTGTTTTTT,CSAKGQRGEKLFF
TRBV7-6,TRBJ2-1,TRBD2,15,NA,TGTGCCAGCAGCTACACGGGAGGGGCGTACAATGAGCAGTTCTTC,CASSYTGGAYNEQFF
TRBV15,TRBJ2-3,NA,16,NA,TGTGCCACCAGCAGAGCCACGGGAGCGGTAACAGATACGCAGTATTTT,CATSRATGAVTDTQYF
TRBV5-1,TRBJ2-3,TRBD2,16,once,TGCGCCAGCAGTTCGTCTAGCGGGAGTAGGACAGATACGCAGTATTTT,CASSSSSGSRTDTQYF
TRBV5-4,TRBJ1-6,TRBD1,14,NA,TGTGCCAGCTCGGGCAGGGGGCCGAATTCACCCCTCCACTTT,CASSGRGPNSPLHF
TRBV7-8,TRBJ1-2,NA,17,NA,TGTGCCAGCATCAACCTTAGTCACAGCCCAGCTAACTATGGCTACACCTTC,CASINLSHSPANYGYTF
TRBV18,TRBJ2-1,TRBD1,19,NA,TGTGCCAGCTCGCCCGGACAGGGGGCTTTTCAGAGCTCCTACAATGAGCAGTTCTTC,CASSPGQGAFQSSYNEQFF
TRBV7-8,TRBJ1-1,NA,13,NA,TGTGCCAGCAGACCCAGGGGAAGTACTGAAGCTTTCTTT,CASRPRGSTEAFF
TRBV30,TRBJ1-2,TRBD1,16,few,TGTGCCTGGAGTCCCCCCTCGACAGGGGGCGGCTATGGCTACACCTTC,CAWSPPSTGGGYGYTF
TRBV4-1,TRBJ2-5,TRBD1,16,NA,TGCGCCAGCAGCCAAGATACCGGGACAGGGAGGGAGACCCAGTACTTC,CASSQDTGTGRETQYF
TRBV28,TRBJ2-7,TRBD2,17,once,TGTGCCAGCAGTAGGGGTGGGACTAGCGGGAGTATCCACGAGCAGTACTTC,CASSRGGTSGSIHEQYF